This T cell receptor (beta chain) was found in a study of untreated major depressive disorder. Study conclusions and caveats: CD4+ T cells from depressed patients used TRBV05-01 (Vbeta 5.1) more often than controls.

A word on this clone: What it recognizes is unknown.

Repertoires were generated with immunoSEQ multiplex PCR, while TCRdb's copy carries only in-frame clones and drops some. The repertoire includes 20,000 or so clones, more than 85% of them detected once, and approximately 0.6% sits in the top ten. The length of the CDR3 is 16 residues. Germline V gives CDR1 MNHNS, CDR2 SASEGT. V lost 2 bases and J lost 4, with 15 bases in between. The clonotype originates from a middle-aged woman with major depressive disorder. The rearrangement links TRBV6-1 to TRBJ1-3; possibly TRBD1 for D (5 bases). The sequenced material came from CD4+ T cells from PBMCs. The CDR3 region has the DNA TGTGCCAGCAGTGAATCCCCGCCAGGGACCGGAAACACCATATATTTT. Its translation is CASSESPPGTGNTIYF.